This is a list of T cell receptor beta chains from one sample in a study of T cells in Graves' hyperthyroidism and ophthalmopathy. TCRdb reanalysed the multiplex PCR reads using MiXCR and keeps one entry per CDR3 protein. The sample has roughly 500,000 distinct CDR3 sequences, around 24% seen once. Sequencing was carried out using blood. Receptor source: a woman aged 25-40 years with Graves' ophthalmopathy. Both conserved end residues are part of each CDR3. D genes are given only for firm matches. Expanded clones get a size class; other rows say once, few or many, or leave the size out.

d_call | j_call | v_call | clone_size | cdr3_nt | cdr3_aa
NA | TRBJ1-5 | TRBV27 | few | TGTGCCAGCAGTTTTGCAGGGGAGAATCAGCCCCAGCATTTT | CASSFAGENQPQHF
NA | TRBJ2-5 | TRBV7-3 | few | TGTGCCAGCAGCCCGACCGTTCCAGGGACCCAGTACTTC | CASSPTVPGTQYF
TRBD1 | TRBJ2-5 | TRBV29-1 | few | TGCAGCGTTGTAAGGCAGGGGGCGCCTGAGACCCAGTACTTC | CSVVRQGAPETQYF
TRBD2 | TRBJ2-7 | TRBV6-5 | many | TGTGCCAGCAGGAGGACTAGCGGGTACGAGCAGTACTTC | CASRRTSGYEQYF
NA | TRBJ1-1 | TRBV6-1 | many | TGTGCCACCCGACGCGTTGTCACTGAAGCTTTCTTT | CATRRVVTEAFF
NA | TRBJ1-5 | TRBV9 | NA | TGTGCCAGCAGCGTAGCTGGGGTCTCCAATCAGCCCCAGCATTTT | CASSVAGVSNQPQHF
NA | TRBJ2-4 | TRBV20-1 | many | TGCAGTGCTAGTGCTCCAGGGGCAGGGGATAACATTAAGTACTTC | CSASAPGAGDNIKYF
NA | TRBJ2-5 | TRBV11-2 | many | TGTGCCAGCAGCTCGGTCCGGACAGGAGGGCAGGGAGAGACCCAGTACTTC | CASSSVRTGGQGETQYF
NA | TRBJ1-1 | TRBV4-1 | many | TGCGCCAGCAGCCGACAAGGGGCCCGCGAAAGAGCTTTCTTT | CASSRQGARERAFF
NA | TRBJ2-7 | TRBV6-2/TRBV6-3 | NA | TGTGCCAGCAGTTACTCAAGCGGATACTCCTACGAGCAGTACTTC | CASSYSSGYSYEQYF
NA | TRBJ2-5 | TRBV11-2 | NA | TGTGCCAGCACTATTTCCAGGTACCAAGAGACCCAGTACTTC | CASTISRYQETQYF
NA | TRBJ2-7 | TRBV30 | many | TGTGCCTGGAGTGTAGGTTTTCGGGGCCGTACCTACGAGCAGTACTTC | CAWSVGFRGRTYEQYF
NA | TRBJ1-2 | TRBV11-2 | many | TGTGCCAGCAGCTTCCACAGGGACTCGCTAGCTGGCTACACCTTC | CASSFHRDSLAGYTF
NA | TRBJ2-5 | TRBV7-2 | many | TGTGCCAGCAGCTTACTCGCGGGGTTGGAGACCCAGTACTTC | CASSLLAGLETQYF
NA | TRBJ1-5 | TRBV20-1 | many | TGCAGTGCTCCTATTATTACCTCTTATAGCAATCAGCCCCAGCATTTT | CSAPIITSYSNQPQHF
TRBD1 | TRBJ2-5 | TRBV28 | many | TGTGCCAGCAGTTTCCGGGACAGAGAGACCCAGTACTTC | CASSFRDRETQYF
TRBD2 | TRBJ2-7 | TRBV20-1 | few | TGCAGTGCTGACGGACTAGCCCCCTACGAGCAGTACTTC | CSADGLAPYEQYF
NA | TRBJ1-1 | TRBV19 | NA | TGTGCCAGTAGTAAGAGCACTGAAGCTTTCTTT | CASSKSTEAFF
NA | TRBJ1-5 | TRBV20-1 | many | TGCAGTGCTCAAGCGGCGCAGCCCCAGCATTTT | CSAQAAQPQHF
NA | TRBJ1-6 | TRBV5-1 | few | TGCGCCAGCAGGTCAGATCCCTATAATTCACCCCTCCACTTT | CASRSDPYNSPLHF
NA | TRBJ1-5 | TRBV2 | few | TGTGCCAGCAGTGAGAGACAACTCTTTAGCAATCAGCCCCAGCATTTT | CASSERQLFSNQPQHF
TRBD2 | TRBJ2-5 | TRBV12-3/TRBV12-4 | NA | TGTGCCAGCAGTCCCTGGACTAGAGAGCAAGAGACCCAGTACTTC | CASSPWTREQETQYF
NA | TRBJ2-7 | TRBV10-2 | many | TGCGCCAGCAGTGAGAGTGGCAATACGGCCGAGCAGTACTTC | CASSESGNTAEQYF
NA | TRBJ2-7 | TRBV19 | many | TGTGCCAGTTCCCTGGAAGCAGGCTACGAGCAGTACTTC | CASSLEAGYEQYF
NA | TRBJ1-1 | TRBV20-1 | many | TGCAGTGCTAGAGAGTACCCTTCGGCCACTGAAGCTTTCTTT | CSAREYPSATEAFF
NA | TRBJ2-7 | TRBV6-5 | many | TGTGCCAGCAGTATTAAGAGGGGGGCAAGAACCTACGAGCAGTACTTC | CASSIKRGARTYEQYF
NA | TRBJ1-5 | TRBV18 | NA | TGTGCCAGCTCACCTGCGCAGGATAGCAATCAGCCCCAGCATTTT | CASSPAQDSNQPQHF
TRBD2 | TRBJ2-5 | TRBV7-8 | NA | TGTGCCAGCAGCCGAGGGAGGGCGTTGGAGACCCAGTACTTC | CASSRGRALETQYF
TRBD1 | TRBJ1-5 | TRBV7-9 | many | TGTGCCAGCAGCTTAGGGACAGGGGAACACCAGCCCCAGCATTTT | CASSLGTGEHQPQHF
NA | TRBJ1-2 | TRBV12-3/TRBV12-4 | NA | TGTGCCTGCAGTCGCCCCGGAAACTATGGCTACACCTTC | CACSRPGNYGYTF
NA | TRBJ2-7 | TRBV12-3/TRBV12-4 | many | TGTGCCAGCAGCATGGGGGGCCACGAGCAGTACTTC | CASSMGGHEQYF
NA | TRBJ1-1 | TRBV6-5 | NA | TGTGCCAGCAGTTTAAAGATCAGCATCCCTGAAGCTTTCTTT | CASSLKISIPEAFF